This T cell receptor (beta chain) was documented in a study of vaccination effects on CD4 cells after COVID-19. Study-wide context: From a couple of convalescent patients, samples were taken 16 days and one week before vaccination.

The table came from immunoSEQ multiplex PCR; TCRdb's copy has only in-frame clones and leaves some out. The table lists about 46,000 clones, approximately 81% of them singletons. With approximately ten days of culture completed, CD4+ T cells were isolated. Infection dated between March and December 2020, before the Alpha, Beta and Delta variants reached the United States. Each culture had half its medium swapped for IL-2 medium on days 3 and 7. Details on this clone: The antigen is undetermined.

Per germline, CDR1 SGHVS and CDR2 FNYEAQ. This CDR3 comprises 14 residues. The germline V and J ends were trimmed by 1 base and 2 bases, with 9 bases remaining between them. This chain links TRBV7-6 with TRBJ2-7; tentatively, D is TRBD2 (5 bases). Specimen: CD4+ T cells from PBMCs cultured without peptide, collected before COVID-19 vaccination. The TCR originated in a human donor who had a prior SARS-CoV-2 infection. In DNA, the CDR3 is TGTGCCAGCAGCTTAGTGGCGGGCACCTACGAGCAGTACTTC. It encodes CASSLVAGTYEQYF.